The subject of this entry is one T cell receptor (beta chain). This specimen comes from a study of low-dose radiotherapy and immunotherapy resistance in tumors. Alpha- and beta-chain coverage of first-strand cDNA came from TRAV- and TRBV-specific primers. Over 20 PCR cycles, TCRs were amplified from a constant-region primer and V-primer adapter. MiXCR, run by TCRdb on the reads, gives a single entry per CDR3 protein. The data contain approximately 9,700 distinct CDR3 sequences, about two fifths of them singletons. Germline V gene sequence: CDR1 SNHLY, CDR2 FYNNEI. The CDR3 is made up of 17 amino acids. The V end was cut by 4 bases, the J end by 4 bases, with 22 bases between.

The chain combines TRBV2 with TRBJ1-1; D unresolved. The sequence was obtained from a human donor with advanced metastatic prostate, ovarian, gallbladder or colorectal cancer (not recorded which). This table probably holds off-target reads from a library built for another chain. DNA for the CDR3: TGTGCCAGCAGTGTTTGGCAGAGTAGTCCCCGGGGCACTGAAGCTTTCTTT. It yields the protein CASSVWQSSPRGTEAFF.